The T cell receptor (beta chain) under discussion was sequenced for a study of shared clonotypes between healthy human individuals. Study-level findings and limits: In the sorted subsets, rarefaction showed sequencing was incomplete despite large depth.

Clones were sequenced by immunoSEQ multiplex PCR, and TCRdb holds only the in-frame ones, with some missing. The data contain 1.6 million or so clones, approximately 97% of them singletons. Details on this clone: No antigen is known for it.

The CDR3 is made up of 18 amino acids. The V gene end was trimmed by 3 bases and the J gene end by 2 bases; junction bases not matched to a gene: 13. CDR1 and CDR2 (germline): MNHNS, SASEGT. The V call is TRBV6-1, the J call TRBJ2-7, with 10 bases identical to TRBD2. The sequence was obtained from a man aged 25 to 40 in good health. Sequencing input: naive CD4+ T cells sorted from blood. The subset is: CD45RA+ positively selected. In DNA form, the CDR3 reads TGTGCCAGCAGTGACAGGGCTAGCGGGAGATTAGAGGCCTACGAGCAGTACTTC. It translates to CASSDRASGRLEAYEQYF.